Shown below are 20 T cell receptor beta chains from a single sample sequenced in a study of blood T cell repertoires in COVID-19. The table came from immunoSEQ multiplex PCR; TCRdb's copy has only in-frame clones and leaves some out. The table has 300,000 or so clones, approximately 86% seen once. Sequenced: peripheral blood. Receptors originate from a man between 65 and 85 years old with acute or convalescent COVID-19.

The chain combines TRBV19 with TRBJ1-1; TRBD1 matches 7 bases. The CDR3 runs to 13 residues. CDR1 and CDR2 (germline): LNHDA, SQIVND (reference sequence). V gave up 9 bases and J gave up 5 bases; unmatched junction bases: 9. The CDR3 nucleotides are TGTGCCAGCGCAACAGGGGAAGGGACTGAAGCTTTCTTT. Protein product: CASATGEGTEAFF.

The table lists this clone with a count of one. The chain has TRBV7-2 and TRBJ2-3, with 7 bases matching TRBD2. The CDR3 is made up of 16 amino acids. The trim removed 5 bases at V and 2 bases at J, leaving 10 bases unmatched. Germline V CDR1 and CDR2: SGHTA, FQGNSA. The CDR3 spells CASSPSGGGNTDTQYF. The CDR3 bases are TGTGCCAGCAGCCCCTCGGGCGGGGGTAACACAGATACGCAGTATTTT.

This clone was seen just once. This sample also contains other DNA sequences that code for the same CDR3. The chain is built from TRBV19 and TRBJ2-7; 8 nucleotides line up with TRBD2. Germline-derived CDR1 and CDR2 are LNHDA and SQIVND (reference sequence). V lost 4 bases and J lost 3; bases outside the gene matches: 2. CDR3 length: 13 amino acids. The CDR3 bases are TGTGCCAGTAGTACAAGCGGGAGCTACGAGCAGTACTTC. Its protein is CASSTSGSYEQYF.

The chain employs TRBV28 and TRBJ2-7; D call uncertain. Trimming removed 4 bases from V and 1 base from J, with 14 bases in between. Germline loops: CDR1 MDHEN, CDR2 SYDVKM. The CDR3 is 15 residues long. CDR3 region: CASSSPATQSYEQYF. CDR3 bases: TGTGCCAGCAGTTCCCCCGCGACACAGTCCTACGAGCAGTACTTC.

This clone was counted a single time. The rearrangement uses TRBV4-2 and TRBJ2-1; 7 bases are a match to TRBD2. J gave up 10 bases and V 0 bases, and 9 bases lay outside the gene matches. Germline V CDR1 and CDR2: LGHNA, YNFKEQ. CDR3 length equals 15 residues. This CDR3 is CASSQETVLAREQFF. CDR3 DNA sequence: TGTGCCAGCAGCCAAGAGACAGTACTAGCGCGGGAGCAGTTCTTC.

The chain recombines TRBV19 with TRBJ1-4, with TRBD1 matching over 7 bases. The CDR3 runs 16 residues. The V gene end was trimmed by 7 bases and the J gene end by 3 bases; junction bases not matched to a gene: 11. Germline V gene lookup returns CDR1 LNHDA and CDR2 SQIVND (reference sequence). CDR3 sequence: CASNRNGGQANEKLFF. CDR3 bases: TGTGCCAGTAATAGGAACGGAGGACAGGCTAATGAAAAACTGTTTTTT.

V and J are TRBV28 and TRBJ2-1; TRBD2 aligns across 7 bases. The CDR3 runs to 14 residues. Unmatched junction bases numbered 9, after V lost 11 bases and J lost 2 bases. Germline assignment: CDR1 MDHEN and CDR2 SYDVKM. The CDR3 region has the DNA TGTGCCGCGGGGACCCGGGGGGCCTACAATGAGCAGTTCTTC. Translation: CAAGTRGAYNEQFF.

This sequence joins TRBV6-2 or TRBV6-3 and TRBJ1-1; D not certain. The CDR3 has 11 residues. Trimming pared 4 bases from V and 8 bases from J, leaving 8 bases between. The germline V gene has CDR1 MNHEY and CDR2 SVGEGT. The CDR3 bases are TGTGCCAGCAGTTTTGGGCCCGAAGCTTTCTTT. This gives the protein CASSFGPEAFF.

This sequence joins TRBV2 and TRBJ2-1; 10 bases fit TRBD2. Germline CDR1 is SNHLY and CDR2 is FYNNEI. The trim removed 6 bases at V and 6 bases at J, leaving 8 bases unmatched. The CDR3 runs 15 residues. The CDR3 nucleotides read TGTGCCAGCAGCCTGGGACTAGCGCCCCTCAATGAGCAGTTCTTC. This gives the protein CASSLGLAPLNEQFF.

The chain is built from TRBV6-2 or TRBV6-3 and TRBJ1-5, with a weak D call TRBD1 (5 bases). V was shortened by 2 bases and J by 2 bases, with 10 bases between the two germline ends. CDR1 MNHEY and CDR2 SVGEGT come from the germline V gene. This CDR3 contains 15 residues. The DNA for the CDR3 is TGTGCCAGCAGTTACAGGGGAAGGGGCAATCAGCCCCAGCATTTT. It specifies CASSYRGRGNQPQHF.

This clone was seen only a few times. This sequence joins TRBV6-6 and TRBJ1-2; unclear D gene. Looked up from germline, CDR1 is MNHNY and CDR2 is SVGAGI (reference sequence). The CDR3 is 12 amino acids. V gave up 5 bases and J gave up 6 bases, with 10 bases separating them. CDR3 DNA sequence: TGTGCCAGCAGTCTCTCCGACAATGGCTACACCTTC. It specifies CASSLSDNGYTF.

The chain links TRBV27 to TRBJ2-5; TRBD2 matches at 10 bases. Germline-derived CDR1 and CDR2 are MNHEY and SMNVEV (reference sequence). V lost 8 bases, J lost 0 bases, and 12 bases stayed unmatched. CDR3 size: 17 residues. CDR3 sequence reads: CASQTSGPTMYQETQYF. The CDR3 nucleotides read TGTGCCAGCCAGACTAGCGGGCCTACGATGTACCAAGAGACCCAGTACTTC.

The chain has TRBV10-3 and TRBJ2-7, with a tentative D call TRBD2 (5 bases). CDR3 length: 13 amino acids. V was clipped by 6 bases and J by 2 bases, with 11 bases between them. The germline gives CDR1 ENHRY, CDR2 SYGVKD. The chain's CDR3 is CAIRADSTYEQYF. The CDR3 coding sequence is TGTGCCATCAGAGCGGACTCTACCTACGAGCAGTACTTC.

V and J are TRBV5-5 and TRBJ2-5; TRBD1 agrees at 8 bases. The CDR3 has 13 amino acids. V was clipped by 4 bases and J by 4 bases; unmatched bases: 3. CDR1 is SGHKS, CDR2 YYEKEE, per germline (reference sequence). The CDR3 bases are TGTGCCAGCAGCCGAGGGACAGGAGAGACCCAGTACTTC. As protein: CASSRGTGETQYF.

The chain recombines TRBV14 with TRBJ2-2; 15 positions agree with TRBD2. V was clipped by 0 bases and J by 4 bases; unmatched bases: 9. The CDR3 runs to 20 residues. Germline loops: CDR1 SGHDN, CDR2 FVKESK. The CDR3 here is CASSQDPPGLAGGGTGELFF. The CDR3 DNA sequence: TGTGCCAGCAGCCAAGACCCTCCGGGACTAGCGGGAGGAGGCACCGGGGAGCTGTTTTTT. Based on the CDR3 plus reference TRBV14 and TRBJ2-2, the full variable domain is EAGVTQFPSHSVIEKGQTVTLRCDPISGHDNLYWYRRVMGKEIKFLLHFVKESKQDESGMPNNRFLAERTGGTYSTLKVQPAELEDSGVYFCASSQDPPGLAGGGTGELFFGEGSRLTVL.

The V gene is TRBV4-2, the J gene TRBJ2-7, with TRBD1 matching 8 bases. The CDR3 has 14 residues. CDR1 LGHNA and CDR2 YNFKEQ come from the germline V gene. J lost 6 bases, V lost 1 base, and 5 bases had no gene match. The CDR3 DNA follows: TGTGCCAGCAGCCAAGGCCAGGGGGCGAGCGAGCAGTACTTC. This gives the protein CASSQGQGASEQYF.

The chain uses TRBV18 and TRBJ1-2; 8 positions match TRBD1. The CDR3 runs 14 residues. With 6 bases clipped from V and 3 bases from J, the junction kept 6 bases outside the gene matches. The germline CDR1 and CDR2 sequences are KGHSH and LQKENI. CDR3 coding DNA: TGTGCCAGCTCGTCCTCGACAGGGGACTATGGCTACACCTTC. It is translated as CASSSSTGDYGYTF.

The chain has TRBV6-2 or TRBV6-3 and TRBJ1-5; TRBD1 agrees at 10 bases. The CDR3 is 16 amino acids. J lost 10 bases, V lost 2 bases, and 11 bases had no gene match. CDR1 and CDR2 (germline): MNHEY, SVGEGT. CDR3 bases: TGTGCCAGCAGTTACAGAGGGACAGGGGCATTTCATCCCCAGCATTTT. Protein sequence: CASSYRGTGAFHPQHF.

The rearrangement uses TRBV3-1 (or the pseudogene TRBV3-2) and TRBJ2-4, with 8 bases lining up with TRBD1. This CDR3 is built from 16 residues. Per the germline V gene, CDR1 is LGHDT and CDR2 is YNNKEL (reference sequence). V shed 0 bases and J 3 bases; nucleotides not matched to a gene: 4. For the CDR3, the DNA is TGTGCCAGCAGCCAAGATGTCACAGGGGGCAAAAACATTCAGTACTTC. This encodes CASSQDVTGGKNIQYF.

The rearrangement links TRBV19 to TRBJ1-5; D is unresolved. Germline loops: CDR1 LNHDA, CDR2 SQIVND (reference sequence). V was cut by 0 bases and J by 3 bases, with 9 bases left in between. This CDR3 region has 15 residues. The chain's CDR3 is CASSIEASDNQPQHF. CDR3 DNA: TGTGCCAGTAGTATAGAGGCCAGCGACAATCAGCCCCAGCATTTT.